Presented here are 7 T cell receptor beta chains from one specimen sequenced in a study of CD8 T cells in Susac syndrome. After extraction with the RNeasy kit, 0.5 to 1 ug of the RNA was reverse transcribed using random hexamers. TCRdb recomputed calls from the immunoSEQ multiplex PCR reads with MiXCR, one row per CDR3 protein. The repertoire has around 81,000 distinct CDR3 sequences, approximately 95% of them found once; the top ten carry approximately 1%. The sequencing sample was made of CD8+ T cells from PBMCs. The receptors come from a human donor with Susac syndrome.

This rearrangement joins TRBV28 to TRBJ2-3; D is possibly TRBD2 (5 bases). V dropped 3 bases and J dropped 5 bases, with 12 bases sitting between them. This CDR3 has 14 residues. CDR1 and CDR2 from the germline V gene are MDHEN and SYDVKM. CDR3 residues: CASSFLGSGDTQYF. DNA for the CDR3: TGTGCCAGCAGTTTTCTGGGGAGCGGAGATACGCAGTATTTT.

The chain has TRBV4-2 and TRBJ2-3; 10 bases are shared with TRBD1. The V and J ends lost 0 bases and 2 bases, in that order; junction bases with no gene match: 11. Germline V gene lookup returns CDR1 LGHNA and CDR2 YNFKEQ. The CDR3 is made up of 19 amino acids. The CDR3 sequence: CASSQERSPDRGHTDTQYF. CDR3 DNA sequence: TGTGCCAGCAGCCAAGAACGGAGCCCAGACAGGGGGCACACAGATACGCAGTATTTT.

The genes are TRBV28 and TRBJ2-5; 10 positions match TRBD2. CDR1 and CDR2 from the germline V gene are MDHEN and SYDVKM. V dropped 6 bases and J dropped 1; count of bases not matched to a gene: 2. The CDR3 consists of 14 residues. This CDR3 is CASRGTSAQETQYF. The DNA of the CDR3 is TGTGCCAGCAGGGGGACTAGCGCCCAAGAGACCCAGTACTTC.

The V call is TRBV7-9, the J call TRBJ2-7, with D possibly matching TRBD2 (5 bases). Germline loops: CDR1 SEHNR, CDR2 FQNEAQ (reference sequence). V was clipped by 6 bases and J by 3 bases, with 9 bases between them. CDR3 length equals 12 residues. The CDR3 nucleotides are TGTGCCAGCAGTCAAGACTACTACGAGCAGTACTTC. As protein: CASSQDYYEQYF.

The gene calls are TRBV15 and TRBJ2-5, with 7 positions matching TRBD2. The CDR3 sequence is 19 residues long. V gave up 0 bases and J gave up 2 bases; unmatched junction bases: 15. The germline CDR1 and CDR2 sequences are LNHNV and YYDKDF (reference sequence). CDR3 residues: CATSRDQGAETSIQETQYF. The DNA for the CDR3 is TGTGCCACCAGCAGAGATCAAGGCGCGGAGACTAGCATTCAAGAGACCCAGTACTTC. Full variable domain (rest looked up from reference TRBV15 and TRBJ2-5): DAMVIQNPRYQVTQFGKPVTLSCSQTLNHNVMYWYQQKSSQAPKLLFHYYDKDFNNEADTPDNFQSRRPNTSFCFLDIRSPGLGDTAMYLCATSRDQGAETSIQETQYFGPGTRLLVL.

The J gene is TRBJ1-1, the V gene TRBV18; D unclear. The CDR3 has 12 amino acids. The germline CDR1 and CDR2 sequences are KGHSH and LQKENI. Trimming took off 7 bases at V and 8 bases at J, with 14 bases between the two ends. The CDR3 nucleotides are TGTGCCAGCTTACAGAACAGCCACGAAGCTTTCTTT. Its translation: CASLQNSHEAFF.

CDR3 amino acids: CASSVVGVQGELFF. In nucleotides, the CDR3 is TGTGCCAGCAGCGTAGTGGGGGTCCAGGGGGAGCTGTTTTTT. The chain uses TRBV9 and TRBJ2-2; tentatively, D is TRBD1 or TRBD2 (5 bases each). CDR3 length equals 14 residues. Per germline, CDR1 SGDLS and CDR2 YYNGEE. Trimming removed 0 bases at V and 8 bases at J, with 11 bases between. Complete variable domain (other parts from reference TRBV9 and TRBJ2-2): DSGVTQTPKHLITATGQRVTLRCSPRSGDLSVYWYQQSLDQGLQFLIQYYNGEERAKGNILERFSAQQFPDLHSELNLSSLELGDSALYFCASSVVGVQGELFFGEGSRLTVL.